This T cell receptor beta chain was sequenced during a study of T-cell reconstitution after alpha-beta-depleted transplantation in children. Study-wide results and limits: T-cell counts and diversity were attributed mostly to newly produced T cells one year after transplant. Certain patients had high TCRbeta diversity at day 60, and it came from recipient T cells and thymic progenitors that survived.

As it was prepared, the TCRbeta library received unique molecular identifiers. A single record per CDR3 protein comes from TCRdb applying MiXCR to the PCR reads. The sample shows some 830,000 distinct CDR3 sequences, approximately 15% of them seen only once. This clonotype has a count of ten or more. Its antigen is unknown. Germline CDR1 and CDR2: SEHNR and FQNEAQ (reference sequence). This CDR3 has 12 amino acids. Trimming removed 4 bases from V and 7 bases from J, with 10 bases in between. The chain employs TRBV7-9 and TRBJ1-1, with D uncertain. The specimen was PBMCs, mostly from graft donor cells, collected 360 days after TCRalphabeta/CD19-depleted stem cell transplant. This sequence was found in a male patient between 10 and 17 years old who had a stem cell transplant for acute lymphoblastic leukemia, so the T cells may come from the graft donor. CDR3 residues: CASSSEVFEAFF. The CDR3 DNA is TGTGCCAGCAGCTCAGAGGTTTTTGAAGCTTTCTTT.